The clone carrying this TCR beta chain showed up just a few times. The data stem from a study of identical twins. A single record per CDR3 protein comes from TCRdb applying MiXCR to the 5' RACE reads. The table records under 500,000 distinct CDR3 sequences, 14% of them present only once. CDR1 SGHDN and CDR2 FVKESK come from the germline V gene. The CDR3 consists of 15 residues. V lost 0 bases, J lost 4 bases, and 9 bases lay in between. The sample was also linked to a second study, of yellow fever vaccine responses in identical twins.

The chain carries TRBV14 and TRBJ2-2; D is unclear. The receptor's source is a woman between 18 and 29 years old in good health. The source material was CD4+ T cells sorted from blood. The CDR3 DNA reads as TGTGCCAGCAGCCAAGATTTCGTTAGCACCGGGGAGCTGTTTTTT. It is translated as CASSQDFVSTGELFF. The entire variable domain, with the rest obtained from reference TRBV14 and TRBJ2-2, is as follows: EAGVTQFPSHSVIEKGQTVTLRCDPISGHDNLYWYRRVMGKEIKFLLHFVKESKQDESGMPNNRFLAERTGGTYSTLKVQPAELEDSGVYFCASSQDFVSTGELFFGEGSRLTVL.